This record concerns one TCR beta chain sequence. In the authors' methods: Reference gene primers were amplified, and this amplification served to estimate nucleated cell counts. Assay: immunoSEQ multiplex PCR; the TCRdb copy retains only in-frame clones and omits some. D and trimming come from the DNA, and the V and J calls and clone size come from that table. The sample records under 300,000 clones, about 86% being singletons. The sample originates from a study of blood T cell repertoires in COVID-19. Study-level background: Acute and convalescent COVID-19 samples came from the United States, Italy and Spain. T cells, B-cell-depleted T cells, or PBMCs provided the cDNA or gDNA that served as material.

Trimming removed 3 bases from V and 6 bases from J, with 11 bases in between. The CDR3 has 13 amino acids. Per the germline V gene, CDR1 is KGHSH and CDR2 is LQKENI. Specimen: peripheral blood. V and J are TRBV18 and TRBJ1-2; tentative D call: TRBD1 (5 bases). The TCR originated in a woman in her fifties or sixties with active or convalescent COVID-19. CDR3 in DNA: TGTGCCAGCTCACCTGTAGGGGATGATGGCTACACCTTC. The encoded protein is CASSPVGDDGYTF.